The present T cell receptor beta chain was sequenced within a study of T cell changes during pregnancy in multiple sclerosis (dated by TCRdb to the late 2010s). Background on the whole study: Changes in the T cell repertoire over the course of pregnancy were examined in this study in women with multiple sclerosis.

The method behind the library was the immunoSEQ multiplex PCR assay. TCRdb took over this immuneACCESS table, retaining in-frame rearrangements with V and J assigned. Such tables are incomplete; in checked studies, under half of the missing clones stem from an unresolved V gene, and the remainder is unexplained. The sample records 22,000 or so clones, over 80% of which are singletons. The ten most abundant clones make up roughly 7% of the sample. Of note for this clone: Its antigen remains undetermined. Base qualities were left out, and no much larger clone turns up one base away.

V is reduced by 4 bases and J by 2 bases, leaving a spacing of 9 bases between them. The CDR3, from cysteine to phenylalanine, totals 14 residues. The retained sequence is limited to the CDR3, 42 bases, with the frame set at the first base. Taken from the germline V gene, the CDR1 and CDR2 loops are MNHNS and SASEGT. This specimen was CD8+ T cells from peripheral blood mononuclear cells, taken in the third trimester of pregnancy. The chain is encoded by TRBV6-1 joined to TRBJ1-5; the D gene is not confidently resolved. This sequence was found in a female donor with multiple sclerosis, enrolled in a pregnancy study. The CDR3 protein: CASSVWLGNQPQHF. The nucleotide sequence reads as follows: TGTGCCAGCAGTGTTTGGTTAGGCAATCAGCCCCAGCATTTT.